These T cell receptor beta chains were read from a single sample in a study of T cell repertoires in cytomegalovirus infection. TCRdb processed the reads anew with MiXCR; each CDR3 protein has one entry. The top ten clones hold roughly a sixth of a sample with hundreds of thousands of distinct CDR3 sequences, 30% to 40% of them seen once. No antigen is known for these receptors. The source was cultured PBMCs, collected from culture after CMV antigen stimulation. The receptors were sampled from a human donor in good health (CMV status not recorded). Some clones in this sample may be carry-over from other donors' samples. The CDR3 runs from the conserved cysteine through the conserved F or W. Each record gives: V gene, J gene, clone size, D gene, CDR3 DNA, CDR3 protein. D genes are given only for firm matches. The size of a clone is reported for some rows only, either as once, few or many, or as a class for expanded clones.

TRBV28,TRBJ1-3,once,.,TGTGCCAGCAGTGTTGACCCCAGGGTCTCTGGAAACACCATATATTTT,CASSVDPRVSGNTIYF
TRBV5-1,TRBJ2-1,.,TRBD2,TGCGCCAGCAGCCTCCTGACTAGCGCCAACAACAATGAGCAGTTCTTC,CASSLLTSANNNEQFF
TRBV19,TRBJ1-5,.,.,TGTGCCAGTAGCCCCGTGGCGGTGTTGGGCAATCAGCCCCAGCATTTT,CASSPVAVLGNQPQHF
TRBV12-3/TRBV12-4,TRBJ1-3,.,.,TGTGCCAGCACTATCGACGGATTCTACTCTGGAAACACCATATATTTT,CASTIDGFYSGNTIYF
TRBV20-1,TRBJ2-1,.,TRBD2,TGCAGTGCTAGGGGCGGGGCGGGAGTACAGTTCTTC,CSARGGAGVQFF
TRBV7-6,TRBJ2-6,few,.,TGTGCCAGCAGCGGGGTCCCTGGGGCCAACGTCCTGACTTTC,CASSGVPGANVLTF
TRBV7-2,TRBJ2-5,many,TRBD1,TGTGCCAGCAGCCAAAGACAGGGAAGCGAGACCCAGTACTTC,CASSQRQGSETQYF
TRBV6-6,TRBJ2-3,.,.,TGTGCCAGCAGGAGAAGAGAAAGGAGCACGCAGTATTTT,CASRRRERSTQYF
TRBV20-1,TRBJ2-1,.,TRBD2,TGCAGTGCTAGTTTCTGGCTAGCGGGTACGAGCTCCTACAATGAGCAGTTCTTC,CSASFWLAGTSSYNEQFF
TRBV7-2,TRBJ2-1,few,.,TGTGCCAGCAGCTTCAGACAGAGAAATGAGCAGTTCTTC,CASSFRQRNEQFF
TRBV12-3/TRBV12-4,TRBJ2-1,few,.,TGTGCCAGCAGTTTGAGGGGGAGCGCCTACAATGAGCAGTTCTTC,CASSLRGSAYNEQFF
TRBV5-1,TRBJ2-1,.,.,TGCGCCAGCAGCCCGGGACCAACCTCAAGCAATGAGCAGTTCTTC,CASSPGPTSSNEQFF
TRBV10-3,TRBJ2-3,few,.,TGTGCAATCTCCACTGGGATCGCAGATACGCAGTATTTT,CAISTGIADTQYF
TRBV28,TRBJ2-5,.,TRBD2,TGTGCCAGCAGTTTGTACCCTAGCGGGAGTGAGACCCAGTACTTC,CASSLYPSGSETQYF
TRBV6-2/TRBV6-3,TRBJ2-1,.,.,TGTGCCAGCAGTTTTATCTCCGGCTACAATGAGCAGTTCTTC,CASSFISGYNEQFF
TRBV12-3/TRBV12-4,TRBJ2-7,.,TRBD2,TGTGCCAGCAGCGAGCGGGAGAGGGGCTACGAGCAGTACTTC,CASSERERGYEQYF
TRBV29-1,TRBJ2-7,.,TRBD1,TGCAGCGTTGTTACCCGGACAGGGGGCTTCGAGCAGTACTTC,CSVVTRTGGFEQYF
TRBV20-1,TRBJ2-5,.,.,TGCAGTGCTAGAGATCGGAGGGAGACCCAGTACTTC,CSARDRRETQYF
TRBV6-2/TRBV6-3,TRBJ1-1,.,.,TGTGCCAGTGCAGGGATCGCTACTGAAGCTTTCTTT,CASAGIATEAFF
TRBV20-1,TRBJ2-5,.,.,TGCAGTGCAAGAGTAGAACTAATAGAAGAGACCCAGTACTTC,CSARVELIEETQYF
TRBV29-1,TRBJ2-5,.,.,TGCAGCGTTGCAGAGGGAGTGAGAGAGACCCAGTACTTC,CSVAEGVRETQYF
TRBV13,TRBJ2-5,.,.,TGTGCCAGCAGCGGACGAAACCAAGAGACCCAGTACTTC,CASSGRNQETQYF
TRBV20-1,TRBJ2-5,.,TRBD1,TGCAGTGCTACTACAGGGGCCCAAGAGACCCAGTACTTC,CSATTGAQETQYF
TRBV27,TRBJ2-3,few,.,TGTGCCAGCAGTAACTCCCGGGACCGCCTAACGGATACGCAGTATTTT,CASSNSRDRLTDTQYF
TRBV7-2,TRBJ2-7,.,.,TGTGCCAGCAGCTTGGAGGGGTTGGCCGTCGACGAGCAGTACTTC,CASSLEGLAVDEQYF
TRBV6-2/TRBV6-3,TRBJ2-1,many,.,TGTGCCAGCAGTTATAGCAATGAGCAGTTCTTC,CASSYSNEQFF
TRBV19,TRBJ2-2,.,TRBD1,TGTGCCAGTAGTTTTAGAGGGGGCGCGTACACCGGGGAGCTGTTTTTT,CASSFRGGAYTGELFF
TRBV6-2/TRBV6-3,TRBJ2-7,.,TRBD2,TGTGCCGGGAGACTAGCGGCAGCCTACGAGCAGTACTTC,CAGRLAAAYEQYF
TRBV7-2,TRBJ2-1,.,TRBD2,TGTGCCAGCAGCTTTAGCGGGAGTGGTTACAATGAGCAGTTCTTC,CASSFSGSGYNEQFF
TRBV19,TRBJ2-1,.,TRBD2,TGTGCCAGTGAAGGATGCAGCGGGAGTTGGAATGAGCAGTTCTTC,CASEGCSGSWNEQFF
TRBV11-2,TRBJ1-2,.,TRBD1,TGTGCCAGCAGACTTACGAGGACAGGACTACGGGATGGCTACACCTTC,CASRLTRTGLRDGYTF
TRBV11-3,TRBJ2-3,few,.,TGTGCCAGCAGCAGTTACGAAAGCACAGATACGCAGTATTTT,CASSSYESTDTQYF
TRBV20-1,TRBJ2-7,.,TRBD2,TGCAGTGCTAGAGATTTCAAGCGGGAGAACGAGCAGTACTTC,CSARDFKRENEQYF
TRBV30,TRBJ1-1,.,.,TGTGCCTGGAGCACCGACGGGGCTTTCTTT,CAWSTDGAFF
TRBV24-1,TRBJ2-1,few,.,TGTGCCACCAGTGACCCAGGGACGCAATACAATGAGCAGTTCTTC,CATSDPGTQYNEQFF
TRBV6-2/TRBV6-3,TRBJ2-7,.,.,TGTGCCAGCAGTCAGTTCAGGCGCAACGAGCAGTACTTC,CASSQFRRNEQYF
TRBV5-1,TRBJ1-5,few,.,TGCGCCAGCAGCTTGAAACTTTCTGAATGGCCCCAGCATTTT,CASSLKLSEWPQHF
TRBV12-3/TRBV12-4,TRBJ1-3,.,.,TGTGCCAGCAGCCCAGGGAAGTCTGGAAACACCATATATTTT,CASSPGKSGNTIYF
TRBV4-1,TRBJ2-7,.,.,TGCGCCAGCAGCCAAGTTGGTCAGGGAAACCGCGAGCAGTACTTC,CASSQVGQGNREQYF